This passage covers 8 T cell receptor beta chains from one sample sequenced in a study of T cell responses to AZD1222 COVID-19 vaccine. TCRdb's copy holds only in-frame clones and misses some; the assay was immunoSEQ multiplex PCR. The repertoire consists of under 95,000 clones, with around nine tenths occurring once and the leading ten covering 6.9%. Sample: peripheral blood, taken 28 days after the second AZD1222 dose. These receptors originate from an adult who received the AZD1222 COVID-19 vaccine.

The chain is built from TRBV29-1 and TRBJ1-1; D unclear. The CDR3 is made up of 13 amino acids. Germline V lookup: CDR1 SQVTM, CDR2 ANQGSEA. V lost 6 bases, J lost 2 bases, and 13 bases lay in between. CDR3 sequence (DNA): TGCAGCGTCCTCCCCAGGTCCAACACTGAAGCTTTCTTT. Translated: CSVLPRSNTEAFF.

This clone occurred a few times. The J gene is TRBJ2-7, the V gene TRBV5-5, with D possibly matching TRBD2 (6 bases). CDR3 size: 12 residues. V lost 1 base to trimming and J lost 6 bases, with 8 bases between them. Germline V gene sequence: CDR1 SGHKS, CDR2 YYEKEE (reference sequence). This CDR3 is CASSLRAGEQYF. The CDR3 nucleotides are TGTGCCAGCAGCTTGAGAGCGGGCGAGCAGTACTTC.

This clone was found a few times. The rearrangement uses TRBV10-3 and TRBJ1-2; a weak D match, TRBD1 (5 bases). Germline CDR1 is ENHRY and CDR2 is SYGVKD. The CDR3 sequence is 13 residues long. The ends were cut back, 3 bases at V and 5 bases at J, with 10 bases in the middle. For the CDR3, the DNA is TGTGCCATCAGTGACGGGGGGGAGTATGGCTACACCTTC. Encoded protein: CAISDGGEYGYTF.

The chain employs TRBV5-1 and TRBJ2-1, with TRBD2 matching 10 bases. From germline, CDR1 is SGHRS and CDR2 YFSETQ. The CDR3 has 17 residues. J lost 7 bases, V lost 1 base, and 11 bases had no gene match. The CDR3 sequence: CASSLTPSGSIGNEQFF. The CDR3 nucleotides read TGCGCCAGCAGCTTGACCCCTAGCGGGAGTATCGGGAATGAGCAGTTCTTC.

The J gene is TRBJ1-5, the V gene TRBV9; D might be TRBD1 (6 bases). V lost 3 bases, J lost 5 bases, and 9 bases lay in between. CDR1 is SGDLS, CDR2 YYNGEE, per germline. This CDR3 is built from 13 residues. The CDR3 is CASSAQGYQPQHF. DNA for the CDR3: TGTGCCAGCAGCGCACAGGGATATCAGCCCCAGCATTTT.

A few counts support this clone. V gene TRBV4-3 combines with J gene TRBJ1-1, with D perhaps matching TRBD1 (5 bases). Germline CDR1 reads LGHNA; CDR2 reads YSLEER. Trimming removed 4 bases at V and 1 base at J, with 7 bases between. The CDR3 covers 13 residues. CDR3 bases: TGCGCCAGCAGCCCGACAGAGAACACTGAAGCTTTCTTT. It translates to CASSPTENTEAFF.

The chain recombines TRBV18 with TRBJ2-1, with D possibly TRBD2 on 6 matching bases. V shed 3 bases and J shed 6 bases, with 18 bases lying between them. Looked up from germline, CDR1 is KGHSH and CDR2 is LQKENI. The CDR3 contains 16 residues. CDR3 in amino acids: CASSPWGTQLGNEQFF. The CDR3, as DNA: TGTGCCAGCTCACCTTGGGGGACTCAACTCGGCAATGAGCAGTTCTTC.

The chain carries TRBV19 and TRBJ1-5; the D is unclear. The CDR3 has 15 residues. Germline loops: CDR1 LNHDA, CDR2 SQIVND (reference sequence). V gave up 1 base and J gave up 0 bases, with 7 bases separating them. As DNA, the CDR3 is TGTGCCAGTAGTATAGGAGGGTATAGCAATCAGCCCCAGCATTTT. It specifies CASSIGGYSNQPQHF.